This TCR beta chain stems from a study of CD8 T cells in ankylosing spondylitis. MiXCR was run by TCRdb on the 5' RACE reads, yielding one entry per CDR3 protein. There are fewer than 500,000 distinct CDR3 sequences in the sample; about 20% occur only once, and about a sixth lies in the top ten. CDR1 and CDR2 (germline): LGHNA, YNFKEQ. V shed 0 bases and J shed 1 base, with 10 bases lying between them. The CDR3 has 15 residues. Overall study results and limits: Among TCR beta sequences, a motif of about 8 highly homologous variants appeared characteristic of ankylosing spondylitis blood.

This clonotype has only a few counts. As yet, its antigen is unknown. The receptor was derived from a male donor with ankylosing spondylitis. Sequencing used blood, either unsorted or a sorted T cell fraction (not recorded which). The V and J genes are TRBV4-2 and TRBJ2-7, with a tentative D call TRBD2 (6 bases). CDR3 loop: CASSQDWDLSYEQYF. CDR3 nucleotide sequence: TGTGCCAGCAGCCAAGATTGGGACTTATCCTACGAGCAGTACTTC.